These 5 T cell receptor delta chains originate from one sample sequenced in a study of Vδ1+ human thymocytes. These receptors' antigens are unknown. The study's findings and limits: Thymic TRG and TRD repertoires appeared highly polyclonal, with Gaussian CDR3 length distributions.

Extracted RNA was reverse transcribed into cDNA. CDR3 amplicons came from multiplex PCR with pooled V-gene forward and constant-region reverse primers. TCRdb made new clone calls on the multiplex PCR reads using CATT. The sample consists of about 50,000 delta-chain clones, less than 15% of them appearing once. The sample taken for sequencing was Vdelta1+ gamma-delta thymocytes from the thymus. Subset here: FACS-sorted CD3+ TCRalphabeta- TCRVdelta1+ TCRVdelta2- thymocytes. These receptors were taken from a girl less than two years old who had congenital heart surgery.

The chain links TRDV1 to TRDJ1; TRDD3 agrees at 8 bases. V was clipped by 5 bases and J by 0 bases; unmatched bases: 32. This CDR3 region has 24 residues. The germline CDR1 and CDR2 sequences are TSWWSYY and QGS. Written as DNA, the CDR3 is TGTGCTCTTGGGATAACGCCCAATTTCCCGCGACTGGGGGCCTACCTCGTGTACACCGATAAACTCATCTTT. Translating gives CALGITPNFPRLGAYLVYTDKLIF.

This clone was seen a few times. V and J are TRDV1 and TRDJ1; the match to TRDD3 covers 10 bases. V shed 2 bases, J shed 1 base, and the junction held 25 bases outside the gene matches. From germline, CDR1 is TSWWSYY and CDR2 QGS. The CDR3 has 23 residues. In DNA, the CDR3 is TGTGCTCTTGGGGAAGGGCCTTCTTCCACGGGGGATACGCCGGGAGCCCCCACCGATAAACTCATCTTT. It is translated as CALGEGPSSTGDTPGAPTDKLIF.

In its sample, this clone was seen a few times. This rearrangement joins TRDV1 to TRDJ1; maybe TRDD3 (5 bases). Trimming removed 0 bases from V and 8 bases from J, with 37 bases in between. This CDR3 has 22 amino acids. Germline V gives CDR1 TSWWSYY, CDR2 QGS. CDR3 sequence reads: CALGELHYDTSDGDMVHWKLIF. For the CDR3, the DNA is TGTGCTCTTGGGGAACTTCACTACGATACTTCGGATGGGGACATGGTTCATTGGAAACTCATCTTT.

This clone has only a few counts. The chain uses TRDV1 and TRDJ1, with D perhaps matching TRDD2 (5 bases). Looked up from germline, CDR1 is TSWWSYY and CDR2 is QGS. The CDR3 runs 22 residues. V was trimmed by 4 bases and J by 0 bases, leaving 33 bases between them. In DNA, the CDR3 is TGTGCTCTTGGGGTCCGCCCCCTTTCGGCTCCCTTCGAGGCTCCGGACACCGATAAACTCATCTTT. It encodes CALGVRPLSAPFEAPDTDKLIF.

The genes are TRDV1 and TRDJ1, with D possibly matching TRDD3 (9 bases). V was trimmed by 1 base and J by 0 bases, leaving 45 bases between them. This CDR3 is 27 amino acids long. CDR1 TSWWSYY and CDR2 QGS come from the germline V gene. The CDR3 region is CALGEPPSAFLKSGVTGGEEYTDKLIF. CDR3 sequence (DNA): TGTGCTCTTGGGGAACCCCCCTCGGCCTTCCTAAAAAGTGGGGTTACTGGGGGAGAGGAGTACACCGATAAACTCATCTTT.